These T cell receptor beta chains were read from a single sample in a study of T cell responses to AZD1222 COVID-19 vaccine. This table comes from immunoSEQ multiplex PCR, and its TCRdb copy is limited to in-frame clones, with some not included. This sample has about 94,000 clones; 70% to 90% occur once, and the top ten carry about an eighth. The source material was peripheral blood, sampled on day 0 of AZD1222 vaccination. These receptors were obtained from an adult in good health. The CDR3 runs from the conserved cysteine through the conserved F or W. Each record gives: D gene, clone size, J gene, CDR3 length, V gene, CDR3 DNA, CDR3 protein. D genes are given only for firm matches. Rows may omit the clone size; those that give it use once, few, many or a size class.

.,.,TRBJ2-1,12,TRBV29-1,TGCAGCGTTGAGCTGTCCGCAGATGAGCAGTTCTTC,CSVELSADEQFF
.,.,TRBJ1-6,15,TRBV11-1,TGTGCCAGCAGCTCCGACGGGCTTAATAATTCACCCCTCCACTTT,CASSSDGLNNSPLHF
.,.,TRBJ1-3,14,TRBV6-5,TGTGCCAGCACCGCTACTTTGTCTGGAAACACCATATATTTT,CASTATLSGNTIYF
TRBD1,.,TRBJ1-4,14,TRBV7-9,TGTGCCAGCAGCTCGGACAGGGGAAATGAAAAACTGTTTTTT,CASSSDRGNEKLFF
TRBD1,.,TRBJ2-7,14,TRBV6-5,TGTGCCAGCAGGTTGGACAGGCACTCCTACGAGCAGTACTTC,CASRLDRHSYEQYF
.,few,TRBJ2-2,16,TRBV4-2,TGTGCCAGCAGCCAAGAGCCCGGTACCCTTCGCGGGGAGCTGTTTTTT,CASSQEPGTLRGELFF
TRBD1,.,TRBJ2-4,16,TRBV11-2,TGTGCCAGCAGCTCAAGGACAGGATTAGCCAAAAACATTCAGTACTTC,CASSSRTGLAKNIQYF
.,.,TRBJ2-5,11,TRBV30,TGTGCCTGGAATGCTTGGGAGACCCAGTACTTC,CAWNAWETQYF
.,.,TRBJ1-3,15,TRBV19,TGTGCCAGTAGTATAGACAGCGTCTCTGGAAACACCATATATTTT,CASSIDSVSGNTIYF
.,.,TRBJ2-2,15,TRBV4-1,TGCGCCAGCAGCCAAGGTCTCCGAGGGACCGGGGAGCTGTTTTTT,CASSQGLRGTGELFF
.,.,TRBJ2-7,15,TRBV20-1,TGCAGTGCTAGTTCGGGAATACTGCATACCTACGAGCAGTACTTC,CSASSGILHTYEQYF
TRBD1,.,TRBJ1-6,14,TRBV28,TGTGCCAGCAGTTCGACAGGGCCGGGTTCACCCCTCCACTTT,CASSSTGPGSPLHF
.,.,TRBJ1-6,14,TRBV5-1,TGCGCCAGCAGATTCGACGGGGGTAATTCACCCCTCCACTTT,CASRFDGGNSPLHF
.,.,TRBJ1-6,14,TRBV19,TGTGCCAGTAGTATTACAGAAGATAATTCACCCCTCCACTTT,CASSITEDNSPLHF
TRBD1,.,TRBJ1-5,16,TRBV5-1,TGCGCCAGCAGCTTGGGGCCCACAGGGGGCCCTCAGCCCCAGCATTTT,CASSLGPTGGPQPQHF
.,.,TRBJ1-5,15,TRBV2,TGTGCCAGCAAAGTCGCGGGGGCCCTCAATCAGCCCCAGCATTTT,CASKVAGALNQPQHF
TRBD2,.,TRBJ2-3,13,TRBV5-4,TGTGCCAGCAGCACGGGGGGGACGGATACGCAGTATTTT,CASSTGGTDTQYF
.,few,TRBJ1-4,15,TRBV6-5,TGTGCCAGCAGTTACAGGGGCCCAACTAATGAAAAACTGTTTTTT,CASSYRGPTNEKLFF
TRBD1,.,TRBJ1-6,15,TRBV6-6,TGTGCCAGCAGCATTTCGGGACAGGTGGGCTCACCCCTCCACTTT,CASSISGQVGSPLHF
TRBD1,.,TRBJ1-1,14,TRBV3-1/TRBV3-2,TGTGCCAGCAGCCTCAGGGGGCGCCGAACTGAAGCTTTCTTT,CASSLRGRRTEAFF
.,once,TRBJ2-2,12,TRBV5-6,TGTGCCAGCAGCTTGAGCACCGGGGAGCTGTTTTTT,CASSLSTGELFF
TRBD2,once,TRBJ2-3,15,TRBV7-2,TGTGCCAGCAGCTTAGTAGCGGGGGGCACAGATACGCAGTATTTT,CASSLVAGGTDTQYF
TRBD1,.,TRBJ1-4,15,TRBV14,TGTGCCAGCAGCCAACGGACAGGGAGGAATGAAAAACTGTTTTTT,CASSQRTGRNEKLFF
.,.,TRBJ2-5,14,TRBV7-2,TGTGCCAGCAGCTTATTTGCGGGGAAAGAGACCCAGTACTTC,CASSLFAGKETQYF
.,.,TRBJ1-1,13,TRBV30,TGTGCCTGGAGTCGAGGGGTGAACACTGAAGCTTTCTTT,CAWSRGVNTEAFF
.,.,TRBJ1-5,14,TRBV27,TGTGCCAGCAGTTTAAGCAGACCAAATCAGCCCCAGCATTTT,CASSLSRPNQPQHF
.,.,TRBJ1-2,14,TRBV7-3,TGTGCCAGCAGCTTGGATGCAGGATCTTATGGCTACACCTTC,CASSLDAGSYGYTF
.,.,TRBJ1-2,13,TRBV12-3/TRBV12-4,TGTGCCAGCAGTCCCGATGATAACTATGGCTACACCTTC,CASSPDDNYGYTF
.,.,TRBJ2-7,13,TRBV19,TGTGCCAGTAGTAGGGGACTTGTCTACGAGCAGTACTTC,CASSRGLVYEQYF
.,.,TRBJ1-2,13,TRBV6-5,TGTGCCAGCAGTTACACGGGCATCTATGGCTACACCTTC,CASSYTGIYGYTF
.,.,TRBJ2-7,16,TRBV5-4,TGTGCCAGCAGCCCACGGGACACCCAAAGCTCCTACGAGCAGTACTTC,CASSPRDTQSSYEQYF
TRBD2,.,TRBJ2-3,15,TRBV5-1,TGCGCCAGCAGCTTTTTAGCGGGGGCCACAGATACGCAGTATTTT,CASSFLAGATDTQYF
.,.,TRBJ2-7,16,TRBV5-5,TGTGCCAGCAGCTTGCGTCCGGGGTGGGGGATATACGAGCAGTACTTC,CASSLRPGWGIYEQYF
.,.,TRBJ2-1,14,TRBV5-4,TGTGCCAGCAGCTGGGGGACAAGGGACAATGAGCAGTTCTTC,CASSWGTRDNEQFF
.,.,TRBJ2-5,14,TRBV12-2,TGTGCAAGTCGCTTGGATCAGGGAGGAGAGACCCAGTACTTC,CASRLDQGGETQYF
.,.,TRBJ2-3,15,TRBV3-1/TRBV3-2,TGTGCCAGCAGCCAAGAACCATTGGTCACAGATACGCAGTATTTT,CASSQEPLVTDTQYF
.,.,TRBJ1-2,11,TRBV30,TGTGCCTGGGACGTGGGCGGAGACTACACCTTC,CAWDVGGDYTF
TRBD1,.,TRBJ1-3,15,TRBV11-2,TGTGCCAGCAGCTTACGGACAGGGGGTGGTAACACCATATATTTT,CASSLRTGGGNTIYF
.,.,TRBJ1-2,14,TRBV19,TGTGCCAGTAGTGCCCCGCTGGGGGAGAGTGGCTACACCTTC,CASSAPLGESGYTF
.,once,TRBJ1-6,14,TRBV9,TGTGCCAGCAGCGGGGGGCCCGTCCCTTCACCCCTCCACTTT,CASSGGPVPSPLHF
TRBD1,.,TRBJ1-1,18,TRBV5-1,TGCGCCAGCAGCTCCCATCCCGGGACAGGAATAATGAACACTGAAGCTTTCTTT,CASSSHPGTGIMNTEAFF
.,.,TRBJ2-3,14,TRBV11-3,TGTGCCAGCAGCTTAGGACCCAACACAGATACGCAGTATTTT,CASSLGPNTDTQYF
.,.,TRBJ2-3,16,TRBV28,TGTGCCAGCAGTCAGTCCCTAGCTGGGATGGCAGATACGCAGTATTTT,CASSQSLAGMADTQYF